This note documents a single T cell receptor (beta chain) sequence. Its antigen is not identified. A single base separates this from a much larger clone, so it may be a read error. This entry comes from a study of tumor and adjacent non-tumor tissue in lung cancer. Overall study context: Samples averaged roughly 4.3 million productive TCRbeta reads each.

Three rounds of nested PCR, following a modified ARM-PCR protocol, produced the TCRbeta library. TCRdb itself ran the multiplex PCR reads through MiXCR, one entry per CDR3 protein. There are about 48,000 distinct CDR3 sequences in the sample; about 68% occur only once, and over 25% lies in the top ten. General study points: Top 100 clones took a larger repertoire share in normal lung. Shorter survival was associated with higher TCR diversity in tumors.

CDR3 length: 12 residues. Germline V lookup: CDR1 SGHRS, CDR2 YFSETQ. The V and J ends lost 1 base and 8 bases respectively, with 9 bases between them. This sample's RNA came from whole unsorted tissue. This non-tumor lung sample came from over 3 cm beyond the tumor edge. The sample consisted of distant non-tumor lung tissue. The rearrangement joins TRBV5-1 to TRBJ2-5, with D unresolved. The origin of this receptor is a woman between 65 and 79 years old with non-small cell lung cancer. The CDR3 coding sequence is TGCGCCAGCAGCTTGAACGAGGATACCCAGTACTTC. It yields the protein CASSLNEDTQYF.